The clone carrying this T cell receptor beta chain was detected a few times. The antigen is unknown. The data derive from a study of immune cell composition in non-small cell lung cancer. TCRdb keeps only in-frame clones here, not all; method: immunoSEQ multiplex PCR. This table has several thousand clones, 65% to 80% appearing once. General study findings and limits: It was not proven that tumour-reactive clones equal dominant tumour-associated clones.

There are 19 residues in the CDR3. V shed 0 bases, J shed 5 bases, and the junction held 12 bases outside the gene matches. Germline assignment: CDR1 LNHNV and CDR2 YYDKDF (reference sequence). The sequence was obtained from a human donor with non-small cell lung cancer. The sequencing input was lung tumor tissue. This chain links TRBV15 with TRBJ2-1; 11 bases are shared with TRBD2. The CDR3 DNA follows: TGTGCCACCAGCAGAGAAGGGGCCCTAGCGGGAGGCGCCGACAATGAGCAGTTCTTC. It yields the protein CATSREGALAGGADNEQFF.